This TCR beta chain was documented in a study of T cell repertoires in cytomegalovirus infection. TCRdb recomputed calls from the reads with MiXCR, one row per CDR3 protein. The sample includes around 430,000 distinct CDR3 sequences, approximately 42% of them seen just once. Only one count was recorded for this clonotype. Its cognate antigen is unknown. This clonotype was obtained from a human donor in good health (CMV status not recorded). Some clones in this sample may be carry-over from other donors' samples. The specimen comprised cultured PBMCs, sampled from culture after CMV antigen stimulation.

CDR3 residues: CSASPSGLAGGYTDTQYF. CDR3 DNA: TGCAGTGCCAGTCCATCGGGACTAGCGGGAGGGTACACAGATACGCAGTATTTT. V and J are TRBV20-1 and TRBJ2-3; 16 bases line up with TRBD2. CDR3 length: 18 amino acids. Germline V gene data show CDR1 as DFQATT and CDR2 as SNEGSKA (reference sequence). V trimming: 6 bases; J trimming: 2 bases; junction bases outside the gene matches: 11.